One sample yielded the 8 T cell receptor beta chains listed below, sequenced in a study of T cells in tuberculosis. Data came from immunoSEQ multiplex PCR; TCRdb stores just in-frame clones and leaves some out. The table records 44,000 or so clones, roughly 95% of them present only once. What was sequenced was PBMCs. All receptors derive from a donor between 10 and 35 years old with latent tuberculosis or without tuberculosis infection.

This clone was seen once. The rearrangement joins TRBV30 to TRBJ1-5; D gene ambiguous. The V end lost 0 bases, the J end lost 7 bases, and 10 bases lay between the germline ends. The germline gives CDR1 GTSNPN, CDR2 SVGIG (reference sequence). The CDR3 spans 13 residues. CDR3 in amino acids: CAWSVDYRQPQHF. CDR3 DNA: TGTGCCTGGAGTGTAGATTACCGGCAGCCCCAGCATTTT.

The J gene is TRBJ2-7, the V gene TRBV4-2, with D perhaps matching TRBD1 (7 bases). V lost 4 bases to trimming and J lost 7 bases, with 17 bases between them. Germline CDR1 reads LGHNA; CDR2 reads YNFKEQ. The CDR3 length is 14 residues. CDR3 nucleotides: TGTGCCAGCAGCCCGACGGAGGGGGCGGTAGAGCAGTACTTC. As protein: CASSPTEGAVEQYF.

In DNA, the CDR3 is TGTGCCTGGGTGGTGCGGTCCCTCTACAATGAGCAGTTCTTC. This encodes CAWVVRSLYNEQFF. The J gene is TRBJ2-1, the V gene TRBV30, with D hard to call. Trimming pared 5 bases from V and 3 bases from J, leaving 14 bases between. There are 14 residues in the CDR3. Looked up from germline, CDR1 is GTSNPN and CDR2 is SVGIG (reference sequence). The full variable domain, its missing parts supplied by reference TRBV30 and TRBJ2-1, is SQTIHQWPATLVQPVGSPLSLECTVEGTSNPNLYWYRQAAGRGLQLLFYSVGIGQISSEVPQNLSASRPQDRQFILSSKKLLLSDSGFYLCAWVVRSLYNEQFFGPGTRLTVL.

The V and J genes are TRBV19 and TRBJ1-1; D unresolved. The CDR3 spans 13 residues. Germline V CDR1 and CDR2: LNHDA, SQIVND (reference sequence). Trimming stripped 0 bases from V and 0 bases from J, with 2 bases between. In DNA, the CDR3 is TGTGCCAGTAGTATAGATATGAACACTGAAGCTTTCTTT. Translating gives CASSIDMNTEAFF. Supplemented by reference TRBV19 and TRBJ1-1, the full variable domain reads DGGITQSPKYLFRKEGQNVTLSCEQNLNHDAMYWYRQDPGQGLRLIYYSQIVNDFQKGDIAEGYSVSREKKESFPLTVTSAQKNPTAFYLCASSIDMNTEAFFGQGTRLTVV.

This chain uses TRBV13 with TRBJ1-2; D perhaps matches TRBD1 (5 bases). This CDR3 region has 15 residues. Looked up from germline, CDR1 is PRHDT and CDR2 is FYEKMQ (reference sequence). The V end lost 5 bases, the J end lost 0 bases, and 13 bases lay between the germline ends. DNA of the CDR3: TGTGCCAGCAGCCTGTCGGACACCTCTAACTATGGCTACACCTTC. Protein sequence: CASSLSDTSNYGYTF.

The chain uses TRBV5-1 and TRBJ2-1; D is unclear. Looked up from germline, CDR1 is SGHRS and CDR2 is YFSETQ. Trimming shortened V by 3 bases and J by 1 base, and 14 bases separated the two germline ends. The CDR3 covers 16 residues. The CDR3 region has the DNA TGCGCCAGCAGCTCAAACCGGGTTTTATCCTACAATGAGCAGTTCTTC. This sequence encodes CASSSNRVLSYNEQFF.

For the CDR3, the DNA is TGTGCCAGCAGTTCACAGGGGGCGGTAAGCACCGGGGAGCTGTTTTTT. Amino acids: CASSSQGAVSTGELFF. The chain joins TRBV27 to TRBJ2-2, with 9 positions matching TRBD1. Looked up from germline, CDR1 is MNHEY and CDR2 is SMNVEV (reference sequence). This CDR3 has 16 residues. V lost 4 bases to trimming and J lost 4 bases; unmatched junction nucleotides: 7.

The chain employs TRBV7-9 and TRBJ2-3, with 9 bases aligning to TRBD2. Germline V gives CDR1 SEHNR, CDR2 FQNEAQ (reference sequence). The length of the CDR3 is 16 residues. Unmatched junction bases numbered 10, after V lost 4 bases and J lost 5 bases. Written as DNA, the CDR3 is TGTGCCAGCAGCTCAGGGACTAGCCCAAGGGGAGATACGCAGTATTTT. Translated: CASSSGTSPRGDTQYF.